This record concerns one T cell receptor beta chain sequence. V lost 3 bases, J lost 2 bases, and 11 bases lay in between. Germline CDR1 reads WNHNN; CDR2 reads SYGVQD (reference sequence). The CDR3 length is 15 residues. The sample comes from a study of blood T cell repertoires in COVID-19. Per the study methods: Nucleated cell number was recorded as an estimate derived from reference gene primer amplification. Libraries were prepared by immunoSEQ multiplex PCR; TCRdb keeps only in-frame clonotypes and omits some of them. The V and J calls and the clone size are those of that table, but D and trimming were determined from the DNA. This sample has 180,000 or so clones, with roughly 83% found just once.

The sequencing sample was made of PBMCs or T cells enriched from blood (not recorded which). The chain uses TRBV10-1 and TRBJ2-1, with D possibly being TRBD1 (5 bases). This sequence originates from a woman in her thirties who had recovered from COVID-19. The CDR3 loop is CASSEGVQAYNEQFF. CDR3 coding DNA: TGCGCCAGCAGTGAAGGGGTTCAGGCCTACAATGAGCAGTTCTTC.